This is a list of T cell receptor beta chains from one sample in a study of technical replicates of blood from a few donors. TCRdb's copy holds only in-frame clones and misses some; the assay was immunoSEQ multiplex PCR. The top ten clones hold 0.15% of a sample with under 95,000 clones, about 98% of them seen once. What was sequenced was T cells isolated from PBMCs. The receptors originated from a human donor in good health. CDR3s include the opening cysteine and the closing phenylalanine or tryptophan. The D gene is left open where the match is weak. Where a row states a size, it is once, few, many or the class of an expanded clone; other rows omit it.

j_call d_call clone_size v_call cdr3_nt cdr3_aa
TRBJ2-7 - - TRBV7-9 TGTGCCAGCAGCTTAGGCGGGACGTCCTACGAGCAGTACTTC CASSLGGTSYEQYF
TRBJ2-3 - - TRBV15 TGTGCCACCAGCAGATTCCCGAGCGGGTCTAGCACAGATACGCAGTATTTT CATSRFPSGSSTDTQYF
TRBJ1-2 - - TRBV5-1 TGCGCCAGCAGCTTGGGGGCGAGTCGTTTCTTAACGGGGTATGGCTACACCTTC CASSLGASRFLTGYGYTF
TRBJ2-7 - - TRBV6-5 TGTGCCAGCAGTTACGGCCAAACCTCCTACGAGCAGTACTTC CASSYGQTSYEQYF
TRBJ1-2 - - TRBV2 TGTGCCAGCAGGCGCCCCCCCGGGGAGGCGAAAGACGGCTACACCTTC CASRRPPGEAKDGYTF
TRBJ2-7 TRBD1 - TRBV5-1 TGCGCCAGCAACCGGGACAGGGGGACACACGAGCAGTACTTC CASNRDRGTHEQYF
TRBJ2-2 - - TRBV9 TGTGCCAGCAGCGTAGATCTCGGGGGATCCGGTCAGCTGTTTTTT CASSVDLGGSGQLFF
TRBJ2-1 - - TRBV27 TGTGCCAGCAGTATAGAGCGGTTCTACAATGAGCAGTTCTTC CASSIERFYNEQFF
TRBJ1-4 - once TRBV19 TGTGCCAGTAGTACTAGGGGAGGGCGACGTGAAAAACTGTTTTTT CASSTRGGRREKLFF
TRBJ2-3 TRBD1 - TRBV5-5 TGTGCCAGCAGCTTGGTCCCGGGACAGACAGATACGCAGTATTTT CASSLVPGQTDTQYF
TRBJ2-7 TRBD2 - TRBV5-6 TGTGCCAGCAGCTTAAAGGGGCGACTAGCGGGTCTGTTCCCCTACGAGCAGTACTTC CASSLKGRLAGLFPYEQYF
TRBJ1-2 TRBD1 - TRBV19 TGTGCCAGTAGACCAAGGACAGGGTTATCGGACCCGTATGGCTACACCTTC CASRPRTGLSDPYGYTF
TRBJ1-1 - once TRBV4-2 TGTGCCAGCAGCCAAGATCTGAGTAGCACTGAAGCTTTCTTT CASSQDLSSTEAFF
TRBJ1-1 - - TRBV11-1 TGTGCCTCCCAAGGACAGCCGAACACTGAAGCTTTCTTT CASQGQPNTEAFF
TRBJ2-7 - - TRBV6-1 TGTGCCAGCAGTGAAGCTATTGGACAACACCCTAACGAGCAGTACTTC CASSEAIGQHPNEQYF
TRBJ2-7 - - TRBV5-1 TGCGCCAGCAGCGTCCTGACATCTTCCTACGAGCAGTACTTC CASSVLTSSYEQYF
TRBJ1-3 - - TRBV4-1 TGCGCCAGCAGCCAAGAACCGCCCTTACAGGGTGGAAACACCATATATTTT CASSQEPPLQGGNTIYF
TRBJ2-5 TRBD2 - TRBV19 TGTGCCAGTACGTCTGGCGGGGGGGCCTCAGAGACCCAGTACTTC CASTSGGGASETQYF
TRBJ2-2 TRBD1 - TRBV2 TGTGCCAGCAGTGAATTGACAGGGGAGACCGGGGAGCTGTTTTTT CASSELTGETGELFF
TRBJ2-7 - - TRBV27 TGTGCCAGCGCCCAGGGATACGAGCAGTACTTC CASAQGYEQYF
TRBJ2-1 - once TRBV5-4 TGTGCCAGCAGACCAGCTAGCGACATCTCCTACAATGAGCAGTTCTTC CASRPASDISYNEQFF
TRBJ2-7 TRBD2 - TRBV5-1 TGCGCCAGCAGCTTGAGCAGCGGGAGTTCGTACGAGCAGTACTTC CASSLSSGSSYEQYF
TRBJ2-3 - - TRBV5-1 TGCGCCAGCAGCCCGACCCAGGAATTCACAGATACGCAGTATTTT CASSPTQEFTDTQYF
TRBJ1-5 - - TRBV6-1 TGTGCCAGCAGTGAATCGCAGGGTGGTCAGCCCCAGCATTTT CASSESQGGQPQHF
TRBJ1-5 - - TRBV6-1 TGTGCCAGCAGCAGGGCCGGCCCAGGTGCTCAGCCCCAGCATTTT CASSRAGPGAQPQHF
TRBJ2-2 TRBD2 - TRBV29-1 TGCAGCGTTGAAGGGGCACTAGCGGGAGGCGACACCGGGGAGCTGTTTTTT CSVEGALAGGDTGELFF
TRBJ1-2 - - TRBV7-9 TGTGCCAGCAGCTTTCGGGATAACTATGGCTACACCTTC CASSFRDNYGYTF
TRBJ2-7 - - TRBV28 TGTGCCAGCAACCAACCCAGTCTCTACGAGCAGTACTTC CASNQPSLYEQYF
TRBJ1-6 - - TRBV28 TGTGCCAGCAGTTCCAGGCTACGGGGACTTCCCCTCCACTTT CASSSRLRGLPLHF
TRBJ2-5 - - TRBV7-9 TGTGCCAGCAGCCCGCATAGCCCGGGACTCCAAGAGACCCAGTACTTC CASSPHSPGLQETQYF
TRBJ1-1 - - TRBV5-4 TGTGCCAGCAGCTTTCGAGAGAACACTGAAGCTTTCTTT CASSFRENTEAFF
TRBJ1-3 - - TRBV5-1 TGCGCCAGCAGGGCCTCGGGGTCTGGAAACACCATATATTTT CASRASGSGNTIYF
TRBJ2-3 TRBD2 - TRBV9 TGTGCCAGCAGCTACGGACTAGCGGAGAACACAGATACGCAGTATTTT CASSYGLAENTDTQYF
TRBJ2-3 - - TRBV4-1 TGCGCCAGCAGCCAAGATGGGGCGGGGCGGTACACAGATACGCAGTATTTT CASSQDGAGRYTDTQYF
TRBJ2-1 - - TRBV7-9 TGTGCCAGCAGCTCGGGACTTTACAATGAGCAGTTCTTC CASSSGLYNEQFF
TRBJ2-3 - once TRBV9 TGTGCCAGCAGCGTAGATCAAGGGAGAAGCACAGATACGCAGTATTTT CASSVDQGRSTDTQYF
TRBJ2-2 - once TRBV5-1 TGCGCCAGCAGCAACAGCGGGCTCGGGACCGGGGAGCTGTTTTTT CASSNSGLGTGELFF
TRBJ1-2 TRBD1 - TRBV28 TGTGCCAGCAGTTTGGTGTCAGGGGGCCGATCCGTCAACTATGGCTACACCTTC CASSLVSGGRSVNYGYTF
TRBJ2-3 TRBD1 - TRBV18 TGTGCCAGCTCATCCCAGACAGGGACAGATACGCAGTATTTT CASSSQTGTDTQYF
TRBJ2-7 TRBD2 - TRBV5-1 TGCGCCAGCAGCTCGGCTAGCGGCAGCTCCTACGAGCAGTACTTC CASSSASGSSYEQYF
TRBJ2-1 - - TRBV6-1 TGTGCCAGCAGGCGGGGGCACAATGAGCAGTTCTTC CASRRGHNEQFF
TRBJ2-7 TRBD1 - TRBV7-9 TGTGCCAGCAGTGAGAACCTACAGGGGATCAGATACTACGAGCAGTACTTC CASSENLQGIRYYEQYF
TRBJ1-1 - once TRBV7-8 TGTGCCAGCGGAGGCCTGAACACTGAAGCTTTCTTT CASGGLNTEAFF
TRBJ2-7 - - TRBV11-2 TGTGCCAGCAGCCCGAAGCCGGAGTCAACCTACGAGCAGTACTTC CASSPKPESTYEQYF
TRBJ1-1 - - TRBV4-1 TGCGCCAGCAGCTGGAGCGGGGCAGAGACGAACACTGAAGCTTTCTTT CASSWSGAETNTEAFF
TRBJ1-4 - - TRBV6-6 TGTGCCAGCAGTTTCGTCAGAGGAGGACTGTTTTTT CASSFVRGGLFF
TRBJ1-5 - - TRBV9 TGTGCCAGCAGCGCCCAGCGGGAACAGCCCCAGCATTTT CASSAQREQPQHF